This T cell receptor beta chain was identified in a study of post-analysis software for immune sequencing data. Study summary: Recorded disease courses covered relapsing-remitting, secondary progressive and progressive-relapsing multiple sclerosis. Some patients had no subtype annotation. Study results and limitations: Patients showed TRBV5-6, TRBV5-1 and TRBV20-1 among five TRBV segments more frequent than in controls. Those samples that were prepared in the same batch co-clustered strongly by F measure.

This CDR3 is built from 14 residues. The germline gives CDR1 SGHTA, CDR2 FQGNSA. V was trimmed by 2 bases and J by 6 bases, leaving 13 bases between them. This clonotype has just a few counts. The target antigen is unknown. Prepared libraries of TCR beta cDNA carried unique molecular identifiers. T cells numbering 1 to 10 million gave rise to some 500,000 cDNA molecules. TCRdb reprocessed the PCR reads via MiXCR and lists one record per CDR3 protein. The profile shows roughly 600,000 distinct CDR3 sequences, 44% of them singletons. This receptor was taken from a girl between 5 and 17 years old with multiple sclerosis. V usage is TRBV7-2 and J usage is TRBJ1-2, with D unresolved. Source material: blood. CDR3: CASSLRTTSHGYTF. The CDR3 region has the DNA TGTGCCAGCAGCTTAAGAACAACAAGCCATGGCTACACCTTC. Drawing the rest from reference TRBV7-2 and TRBJ1-2, the complete variable domain is GAGVSQSPSNKVTEKGKDVELRCDPISGHTALYWYRQSLGQGLEFLIYFQGNSAPDKSGLPSDRFSAERTGGSVSTLTIQRTQQEDSAVYLCASSLRTTSHGYTFGSGTRLTVV.